The entry below gives a single TCR beta chain sequence along with its context. This sample is part of a study of human T cells and chemical hapten exposure. CDR3 length equals 13 residues. Per the germline V gene, CDR1 is DFQATT and CDR2 is SNEGSKA (reference sequence). V gave up 6 bases and J gave up 4 bases; unmatched junction bases: 5. Time point denoted: pre-sensitization, week 0. Treatment of the sample: therapeutic diphenylcyclopropenone sensitization with weekly scalp DPC. TCRdb called the RACE reads again in MiXCR, with one record for every CDR3 protein. The data hold around 120,000 distinct CDR3 sequences, with about 13% observed a single time.

This clonotype originated in a woman aged 18-29 years with alopecia areata. Some clones in this sample may be carry-over from other donors' samples. The sample here was whole blood, taken in connection with sensitization to the hapten diphenylcyclopropenone (DPC). The V call is TRBV20-1, the J call TRBJ2-3; 9 bases are shared with TRBD2. CDR3 in amino acids: CSALAGPADTQYF. The CDR3 nucleotides read TGCAGTGCGCTAGCGGGACCAGCAGATACGCAGTATTTT.